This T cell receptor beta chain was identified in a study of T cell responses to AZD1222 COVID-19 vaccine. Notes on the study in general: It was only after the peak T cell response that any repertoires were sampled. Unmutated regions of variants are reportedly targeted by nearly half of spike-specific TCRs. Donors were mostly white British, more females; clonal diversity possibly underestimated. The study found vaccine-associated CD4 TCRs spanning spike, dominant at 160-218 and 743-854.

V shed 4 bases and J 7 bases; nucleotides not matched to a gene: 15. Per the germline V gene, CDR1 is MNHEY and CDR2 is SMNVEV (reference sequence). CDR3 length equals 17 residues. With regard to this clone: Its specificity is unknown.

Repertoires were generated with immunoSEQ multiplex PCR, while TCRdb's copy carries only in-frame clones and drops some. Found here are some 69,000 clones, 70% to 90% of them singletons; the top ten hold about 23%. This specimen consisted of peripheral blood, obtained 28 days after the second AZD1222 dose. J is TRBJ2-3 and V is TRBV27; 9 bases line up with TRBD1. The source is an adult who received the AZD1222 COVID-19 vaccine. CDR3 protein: CASSYLNSGTGSHTQYF. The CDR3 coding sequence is TGTGCCAGCAGTTATTTAAATTCCGGGACAGGGAGTCATACGCAGTATTTT.